The 22 T cell receptor beta chains listed next were all sequenced from one sample in a study of Ad26.COV2.S vaccination and SARS-CoV-2 variants. The treatment was: roughly 18 received Ad26.COV2.S at low or high dose, single or two shots; roughly five received placebo; per-sample allocation not given. Samples were taken on day 63 after the first vaccine or placebo injection. Measured with immunoSEQ multiplex PCR; TCRdb has only the in-frame clones, and not every one. This sample yields about 430,000 clones, of which approximately 92% are seen a single time; 12% belongs to the top ten. The material sequenced was peripheral blood, taken in a trial of Ad26.COV2.S vaccine versus placebo. These TCRs come from a person aged 18 to 65 who received the Ad26.COV2.S COVID-19 vaccine or a placebo.

This clone is a singleton in its sample. The chain couples TRBV20-1 to TRBJ2-7, with unresolved D. V gave up 6 bases and J gave up 4 bases, with 10 bases separating them. Germline-derived CDR1 and CDR2 are DFQATT and SNEGSKA (reference sequence). There are 11 residues in the CDR3. As DNA, the CDR3 is TGCAGTGCCCCAGCCCTATACGAGCAGTACTTC. Its protein product is CSAPALYEQYF.

This chain joins TRBV20-1 and TRBJ2-3; 9 nucleotides match TRBD1. The CDR3 totals 14 residues. Germline CDR1 is DFQATT and CDR2 is SNEGSKA (reference sequence). Trimming removed 3 bases from V and 3 bases from J; junction bases left unmatched: 4. The CDR3 bases are TGCAGTGCTAGTGGGACAGGGTGGACAGATACGCAGTATTTT. Residues: CSASGTGWTDTQYF.

The chain's CDR3 is CASSSPDTARGRAYNEQFF. Written as DNA, the CDR3 is TGCGCCAGCAGCTCCCCCGACACGGCCCGCGGGAGGGCCTACAATGAGCAGTTCTTC. The rearrangement uses TRBV5-1 and TRBJ2-1, with 9 bases identical to TRBD2. The CDR3 runs to 19 residues. Per the germline V gene, CDR1 is SGHRS and CDR2 is YFSETQ. With V trimmed by 3 bases and J by 2 bases, 15 bases remained unmatched.

This clone turned up a few times. V gene TRBV20-1 combines with J gene TRBJ1-2, with unresolved D. The V and J ends lost 3 bases and 3 bases respectively, with 11 bases between them. The CDR3 consists of 13 residues. CDR1 is DFQATT, CDR2 SNEGSKA, per germline (reference sequence). CDR3 nucleotides: TGCAGTGCTAGTGATGACGCCCACTATGGCTACACCTTC. It yields the protein CSASDDAHYGYTF.

J is TRBJ2-1 and V is TRBV11-3; the match to TRBD2 covers 10 bases. The J segment lost 8 bases and the V segment lost 1 base, leaving 5 bases of the junction unmatched. The CDR3 has 15 amino acids. CDR1 and CDR2 (germline): SGHNT, YENEEA. CDR3 sequence (DNA): TGTGCCAGCAGCTTAGCCCTAGCGGGAGAATATGAGCAGTTCTTC. Protein sequence: CASSLALAGEYEQFF.

The chain recombines TRBV27 with TRBJ2-1; the match to TRBD2 covers 14 bases. The CDR3 spans 17 residues. Per germline, CDR1 MNHEY and CDR2 SMNVEV (reference sequence). Losses at the gene ends were 1 base for V and 3 bases for J; bases not matched to a gene: 2. The CDR3 loop reads CASSLWGTSGSYNEQFF. The CDR3 nucleotides read TGTGCCAGCAGTTTATGGGGGACTAGCGGGAGCTACAATGAGCAGTTCTTC.

The gene calls are TRBV6-5 and TRBJ1-2, with unresolved D. Germline V gene sequence: CDR1 MNHEY, CDR2 SVGAGI. Trimming removed 0 bases from V and 13 bases from J, with 24 bases in between. The CDR3 loop spans 16 amino acids. The CDR3 region has the DNA TGTGCCAGCAGTTACTCGAATGAGCCACTGACCAGTCGCTGCACCTTC. It yields the protein CASSYSNEPLTSRCTF.

This sequence joins TRBV6-2 or TRBV6-3 and TRBJ2-5; 13 bases are a match to TRBD2. This CDR3 is 15 amino acids long. V gave up 6 bases and J gave up 4 bases; unmatched junction bases: 5. The germline V gene has CDR1 MNHEY and CDR2 SVGEGT. CDR3 protein: CASSPRLAGGETQYF. Here the CDR3 DNA reads TGTGCCAGCAGCCCTCGACTAGCGGGAGGAGAGACCCAGTACTTC.

As concerns this clone: Mismatch with germline at one junction end may stem from a read error. V is TRBV7-7 and J is TRBJ2-5; D ambiguous. CDR3 length equals 15 residues. In germline, CDR1 is SSHAT, CDR2 FNYEAQ (reference sequence). This CDR3 is CASSLAKSSTETQYF. The DNA for the CDR3 is TGTGCTAGCAGCTTAGCCAAGTCTAGTACAGAGACCCAGTACTTC.

This rearrangement joins TRBV11-2 to TRBJ2-5, with TRBD2 as a possible D gene (6 bases). Deletions cut 5 bases from V and 4 bases from J, with 14 bases between. The CDR3 spans 14 residues. Looked up from germline, CDR1 is SGHAT and CDR2 is FQNNGV. The CDR3 DNA follows: TGTGCCAGCAGCGGGGTCGGGGGAGCAGAGACCCAGTACTTC. Protein: CASSGVGGAETQYF.

This chain joins TRBV27 and TRBJ1-1; no clear D. The CDR3 runs 14 residues. The ends were cut back, 0 bases at V and 4 bases at J, with 9 bases in the middle. CDR1 is MNHEY, CDR2 SMNVEV, per germline (reference sequence). CDR3 sequence: CASSLSQQITEAFF. CDR3 sequence (DNA): TGTGCCAGCAGTTTATCCCAGCAGATCACTGAAGCTTTCTTT.

J is TRBJ2-7 and V is TRBV10-1; a weak D match, TRBD2 (6 bases). CDR1 and CDR2 (germline): WNHNN, SYGVQD (reference sequence). V was clipped by 4 bases and J by 7 bases, with 14 bases between them. This CDR3 spans 13 amino acids. The CDR3 sequence: CASSGDLASEQYF. The CDR3 DNA reads TGCGCCAGCAGTGGGGACCTAGCGTCAGAGCAGTACTTC.

The rearrangement links TRBV27 to TRBJ2-4; 9 bases map to TRBD2. V gave up 3 bases and J gave up 6 bases; unmatched junction bases: 3. This CDR3 is built from 14 residues. Germline V gene lookup returns CDR1 MNHEY and CDR2 SMNVEV (reference sequence). CDR3 sequence: CASSFGGRGNIQYF. In DNA form, the CDR3 reads TGTGCCAGCAGTTTCGGCGGGAGGGGAAACATTCAGTACTTC.

The chain combines TRBV5-1 with TRBJ1-1; possibly TRBD1 for D (6 bases). The CDR3 loop spans 16 amino acids. Germline V CDR1 and CDR2: SGHRS, YFSETQ. The V gene lost 4 bases and the J gene lost 2 bases, with 18 bases spanning the gap. The CDR3 DNA sequence: TGCGCCAGCAGCCCGGACAGAGGGAGCTTTAACACTGAAGCTTTCTTT. Translation gives CASSPDRGSFNTEAFF.

This chain links TRBV19 with TRBJ2-1; D gene unclear. Trimming removed 9 bases at V and 2 bases at J, with 14 bases between. Germline V CDR1 and CDR2: LNHDA, SQIVND (reference sequence). This CDR3 spans 14 amino acids. CDR3 coding DNA: TGTGCCAGCCAGGTAGGGCCCACCTACAATGAGCAGTTCTTC. It yields the protein CASQVGPTYNEQFF.

This chain connects TRBV3-1 (or the pseudogene TRBV3-2) to TRBJ2-3; 7 bases are a match to TRBD2. With V trimmed by 5 bases and J by 1 base, 3 bases remained unmatched. The CDR3 length is 14 residues. In germline, CDR1 is LGHDT, CDR2 YNNKEL (reference sequence). The CDR3 loop reads CASSYTSGTDTQYF. The DNA for the CDR3 is TGTGCCAGCAGCTATACTAGCGGCACAGATACGCAGTATTTT.

The V gene is TRBV15, the J gene TRBJ2-1; 12 bases match TRBD2. Germline assignment: CDR1 LNHNV and CDR2 YYDKDF (reference sequence). Trimming removed 1 base from V and 5 bases from J; junction bases left unmatched: 9. The CDR3 has 18 amino acids. The CDR3 sequence is CATSRGLAGVEGDNEQFF. CDR3 bases: TGTGCCACCAGCAGAGGACTAGCGGGAGTGGAAGGGGACAATGAGCAGTTCTTC. Full variable domain (remainder filled in from reference TRBV15 and TRBJ2-1): DAMVIQNPRYQVTQFGKPVTLSCSQTLNHNVMYWYQQKSSQAPKLLFHYYDKDFNNEADTPDNFQSRRPNTSFCFLDIRSPGLGDTAMYLCATSRGLAGVEGDNEQFFGPGTRLTVL.

J is TRBJ2-1 and V is TRBV4-1, with D maybe TRBD2 (6 bases). CDR1 MGHRA and CDR2 YSYEKL come from the germline V gene. The CDR3 consists of 15 residues. Trimming left V 1 base short and J 9 bases short, with 16 bases between. The CDR3 is CASSQVPGAMSEQFF. For the CDR3, the DNA is TGCGCCAGCAGCCAAGTTCCGGGAGCAATGAGTGAGCAGTTCTTC.

V gene TRBV12-3 or TRBV12-4 combines with J gene TRBJ2-7, with 8 bases fitting TRBD1. The CDR3 covers 13 residues. V was clipped by 7 bases and J by 6 bases; unmatched bases: 8. CDR3 amino acids: CASILGQEGEQYF. The CDR3 nucleotides read TGTGCCAGCATACTGGGACAGGAGGGCGAGCAGTACTTC.

The chain recombines TRBV11-2 with TRBJ2-5; D is unresolved. CDR1 is SGHAT, CDR2 FQNNGV, per germline. CDR3 size: 13 residues. Deletions cut 2 bases from V and 5 bases from J, with 9 bases between. The CDR3 is CASSLTRSETQYF. In nucleotides, the CDR3 is TGTGCCAGCAGCTTAACACGTTCGGAGACCCAGTACTTC.

This chain links TRBV5-5 with TRBJ1-2; 7 nucleotides align to TRBD1. V lost 3 bases, J lost 3 bases, and 11 bases stayed unmatched. CDR1 SGHKS and CDR2 YYEKEE come from the germline V gene (reference sequence). The CDR3 extends over 16 amino acids. Here the CDR3 reads CASSSLQGMGDYGYTF. The CDR3 coding sequence is TGTGCCAGCAGCTCTCTACAGGGGATGGGGGACTATGGCTACACCTTC.

The chain is built from TRBV7-2 and TRBJ1-5; the D is unclear. CDR1 and CDR2 (germline): SGHTA, FQGNSA. This CDR3 has 18 residues. Trimming removed 0 bases at V and 1 base at J, with 16 bases between. As DNA, the CDR3 is TGTGCCAGCAGCTTAGCCCGGGCCCTGGGAGGCAGCAATCAGCCCCAGCATTTT. This gives the protein CASSLARALGGSNQPQHF.